Here is one T cell receptor beta chain with its context. These data originate in a study of blood T cell repertoires in COVID-19. Trimming removed 6 bases from V and 4 bases from J, with 9 bases in between. The germline V gene has CDR1 ENHRY and CDR2 SYGVKD. This CDR3 has 12 residues. Assay used: immunoSEQ multiplex PCR; TCRdb lists only in-frame clones, some missing. The table lists approximately 240,000 clones, around four fifths of them singletons. Specimen: peripheral blood. The clonotype originates from a woman in her 40s with active or convalescent COVID-19. The chain couples TRBV10-3 to TRBJ2-5; D may be TRBD1 (5 bases). The DNA of the CDR3 is TGTGCCATCAGCCGACAGCTAGAGACCCAGTACTTC. Encoded protein: CAISRQLETQYF.